This T cell receptor (beta chain) derives from a study of T cell responses to AZD1222 COVID-19 vaccine. Data came from immunoSEQ multiplex PCR; TCRdb stores just in-frame clones and leaves some out. The repertoire holds 170,000 or so clones, approximately 90% seen once, with more than 1.3% in the top ten. This clone showed up just once. What it recognizes is unknown. Study results and limitations: As reported, nearly half of all spike-specific TCRs target variant regions that are unmutated. The study sampled repertoires only after the peak T cell response. Of the AZD1222 recipients, only 5 or 6 were seropositive at baseline.

CDR1 and CDR2 from the germline V gene are SGHRS and YFSETQ. The CDR3 extends over 15 amino acids. The V end lost 4 bases, the J end lost 2 bases, and 14 bases lay between the germline ends. V and J are TRBV5-1 and TRBJ2-3; the D is unclear. The receptor was isolated from an adult in good health. Sequences were derived from peripheral blood, sampled on day 0 of AZD1222 vaccination. CDR3 protein: CASSPVAVVTDTQYF. In DNA, the CDR3 is TGCGCCAGCAGCCCGGTAGCAGTCGTCACAGATACGCAGTATTTT.